The 5 T cell receptor beta chains given below trace back to one sample, sequenced in a study of regulatory T cells in long-lasting Graves disease (dated by TCRdb to the early 2020s). In the paper's terms, the time point label means: persistent/refractory GD, antithyroid drugs over 5 years with positive TRAb. RNA was extracted from PBMCs in TRIzol for both TCR sequencing and RNA sequencing. The library was built by means of multiplex PCR. Sequencing was performed on an Illumina HiSeq 4000. TCR beta libraries were built with iRepertoire HTBI primers and Arm-PCR amplification of CDR3 regions. The public reads were reanalyzed by TCRdb: fastp trimming at Q25, MiXCR alignment, in-frame beta chains only. Every CDR3 protein is listed once, alongside the most common genes and DNA of its rows. A total of around 500,000 distinct CDR3 sequences appear in this sample, more than 20% of them only once. Approximately 7.8% of the sample belongs to the ten largest clones.

The starting material was peripheral blood mononuclear cells (PBMCs), obtained when the disease was refractory, from a patient treated with antithyroid drugs. The receptor set was obtained from a female donor with Graves disease.

This clonotype occurred many times. The CDR3 region is CASSGTVQETQYF. CDR3 coding DNA: TGTGCCAGCAGCGGGACGGTTCAAGAGACCCAGTACTTC. The chain has TRBV2 and TRBJ2-5; D might be TRBD1 or TRBD2, each matching 5 bases. Germline V gene lookup returns CDR1 SNHLY and CDR2 FYNNEI. This CDR3 has 13 residues. V gave up 6 bases and J gave up 2 bases, with 10 bases separating them.

Regarding this clonotype: This may come from a read error, since a much larger clone is one base off. This sequence joins TRBV29-1 and TRBJ2-7; TRBD2 agrees at 13 bases. After removal of 2 bases from V and 3 bases from J, the junction contained 4 bases not matched to a gene. The CDR3 is made up of 15 amino acids. Germline V gene data show CDR1 as SQVTM and CDR2 as ANQGSEA. The CDR3 DNA is TGCAGCGTTGAAAAGACTAGCGGGAGGCTCTACGAGCAGTACTTC. It yields the protein CSVEKTSGRLYEQYF.

In this sample, this clonotype turned up a few times. The V gene is TRBV7-2, the J gene TRBJ1-5; tentatively, D is TRBD1 (5 bases). The CDR3 runs to 18 residues. V shed 4 bases and J shed 2 bases, with 21 bases lying between them. Germline V gene data show CDR1 as SGHTA and CDR2 as FQGNSA. The CDR3 nucleotides are TGTGCCAGCAGCTCCTGGATCGGGGGGGTCGATTGCAATCAGCCCCAGCATTTT. Translated: CASSSWIGGVDCNQPQHF.

This clonotype has a handful of counts. The gene calls are TRBV6-1 and TRBJ1-1; D is unresolved. This CDR3 contains 14 residues. The V end was cut by 6 bases, the J end by 4 bases, with 15 bases between. Germline V lookup: CDR1 MNHNS, CDR2 SASEGT. CDR3 in amino acids: CASRFIFVGTEAFF. CDR3 sequence (DNA): TGTGCCAGCAGATTCATCTTCGTAGGCACTGAAGCTTTCTTT.

The V gene is TRBV19, the J gene TRBJ1-4; 7 bases line up with TRBD1. Losses at the gene ends were 6 bases for V and 0 bases for J; bases not matched to a gene: 4. Germline V gene sequence: CDR1 LNHDA, CDR2 SQIVND (reference sequence). This CDR3 region has 15 residues. The CDR3 coding sequence is TGTGCCAGTAGAACCGGACAGGCAACTAATGAAAAACTGTTTTTT. Translating gives CASRTGQATNEKLFF.